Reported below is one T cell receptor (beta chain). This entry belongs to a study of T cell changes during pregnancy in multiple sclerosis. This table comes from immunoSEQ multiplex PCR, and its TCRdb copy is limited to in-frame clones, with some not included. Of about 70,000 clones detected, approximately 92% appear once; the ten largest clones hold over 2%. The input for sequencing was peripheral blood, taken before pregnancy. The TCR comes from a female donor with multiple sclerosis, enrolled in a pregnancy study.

The CDR3: CATSSRGEVSETQYF. CDR3 sequence (DNA): TGTGCCACCAGCAGCAGGGGCGAAGTGTCCGAGACCCAGTACTTC. This sequence joins TRBV15 and TRBJ2-5; D possibly corresponds to TRBD1 (6 bases). Trimming removed 3 bases from V and 5 bases from J, with 16 bases in between. This CDR3 has 15 residues. Germline V CDR1 and CDR2: LNHNV, YYDKDF (reference sequence). Full variable domain (remainder filled in from reference TRBV15 and TRBJ2-5): DAMVIQNPRYQVTQFGKPVTLSCSQTLNHNVMYWYQQKSSQAPKLLFHYYDKDFNNEADTPDNFQSRRPNTSFCFLDIRSPGLGDTAMYLCATSSRGEVSETQYFGPGTRLLVL.